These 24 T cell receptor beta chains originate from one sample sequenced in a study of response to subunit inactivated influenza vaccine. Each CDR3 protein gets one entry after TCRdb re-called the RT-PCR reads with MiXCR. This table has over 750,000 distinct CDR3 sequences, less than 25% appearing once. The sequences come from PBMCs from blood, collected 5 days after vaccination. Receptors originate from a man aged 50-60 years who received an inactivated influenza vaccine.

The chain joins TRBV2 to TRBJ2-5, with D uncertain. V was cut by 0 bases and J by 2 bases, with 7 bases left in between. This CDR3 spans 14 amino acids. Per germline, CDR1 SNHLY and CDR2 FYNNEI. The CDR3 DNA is TGTGCCAGCAGTGAAGCCAGATCTCAAGAGACCCAGTACTTC. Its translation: CASSEARSQETQYF.

In DNA form, the CDR3 reads TGCAGCGCCGGGACAGGGGTCCCCATTCAGTACTTC. Protein product: CSAGTGVPIQYF. The genes are TRBV29-1 and TRBJ2-4, with TRBD1 matching 10 bases. V lost 7 bases, J lost 9 bases, and 6 bases stayed unmatched. Germline CDR1 is SQVTM and CDR2 is ANQGSEA. The CDR3 length is 12 residues.

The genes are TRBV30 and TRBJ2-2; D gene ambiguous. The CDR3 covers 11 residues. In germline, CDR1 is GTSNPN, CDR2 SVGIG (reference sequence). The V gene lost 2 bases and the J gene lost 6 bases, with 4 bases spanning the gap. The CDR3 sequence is CAWSIPGELFF. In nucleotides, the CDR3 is TGTGCCTGGAGTATCCCCGGGGAGCTGTTTTTT.

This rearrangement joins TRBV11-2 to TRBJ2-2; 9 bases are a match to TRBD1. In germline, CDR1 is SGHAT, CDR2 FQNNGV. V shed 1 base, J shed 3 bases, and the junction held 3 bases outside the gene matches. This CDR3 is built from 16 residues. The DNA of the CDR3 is TGTGCCAGCAGCTTAGTCCGGGACAGGGACACCGGGGAGCTGTTTTTT. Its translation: CASSLVRDRDTGELFF.

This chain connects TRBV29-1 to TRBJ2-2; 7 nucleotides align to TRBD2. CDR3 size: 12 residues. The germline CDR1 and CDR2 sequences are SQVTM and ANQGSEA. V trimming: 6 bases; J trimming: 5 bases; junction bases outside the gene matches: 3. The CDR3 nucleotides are TGCAGCGTGTCCGGGGGGACCGGGGAGCTGTTTTTT. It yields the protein CSVSGGTGELFF.

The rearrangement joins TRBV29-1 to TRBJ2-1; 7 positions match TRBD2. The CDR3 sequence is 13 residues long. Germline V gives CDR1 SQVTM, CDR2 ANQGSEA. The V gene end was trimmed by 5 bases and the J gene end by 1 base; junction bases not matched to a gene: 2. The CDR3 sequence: CSVRGGSYNEQFF. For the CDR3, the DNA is TGCAGCGTTCGCGGGGGATCCTACAATGAGCAGTTCTTC.

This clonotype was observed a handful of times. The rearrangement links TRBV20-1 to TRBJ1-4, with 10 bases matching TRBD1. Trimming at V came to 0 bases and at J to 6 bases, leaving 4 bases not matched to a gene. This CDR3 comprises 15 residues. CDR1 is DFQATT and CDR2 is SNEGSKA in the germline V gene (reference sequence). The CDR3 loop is CSARDPGTGDEKLFF. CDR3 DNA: TGCAGTGCTAGAGATCCGGGGACAGGGGATGAAAAACTGTTTTTT.

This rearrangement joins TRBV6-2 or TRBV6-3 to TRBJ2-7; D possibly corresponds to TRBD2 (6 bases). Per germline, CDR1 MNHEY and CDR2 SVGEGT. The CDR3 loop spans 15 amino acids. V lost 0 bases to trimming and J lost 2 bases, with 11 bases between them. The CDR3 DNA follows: TGTGCCAGCAGTTACTCTTCCGGGAGTCCCTACGAGCAGTACTTC. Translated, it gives CASSYSSGSPYEQYF.

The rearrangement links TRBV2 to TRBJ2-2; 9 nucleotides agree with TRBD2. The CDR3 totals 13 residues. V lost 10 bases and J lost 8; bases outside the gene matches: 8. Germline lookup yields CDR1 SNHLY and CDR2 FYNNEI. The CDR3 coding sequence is TGTGCCACCTTAGCGGGAGTCGGGGGGGAGCTGTTTTTT. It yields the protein CATLAGVGGELFF.

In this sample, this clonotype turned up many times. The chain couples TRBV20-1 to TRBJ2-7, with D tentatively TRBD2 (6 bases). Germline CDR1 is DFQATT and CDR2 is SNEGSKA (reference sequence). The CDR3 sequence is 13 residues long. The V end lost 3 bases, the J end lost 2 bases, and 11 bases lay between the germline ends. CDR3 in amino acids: CSARTAGTYEQYF. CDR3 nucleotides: TGCAGTGCTAGGACGGCGGGGACCTACGAGCAGTACTTC.

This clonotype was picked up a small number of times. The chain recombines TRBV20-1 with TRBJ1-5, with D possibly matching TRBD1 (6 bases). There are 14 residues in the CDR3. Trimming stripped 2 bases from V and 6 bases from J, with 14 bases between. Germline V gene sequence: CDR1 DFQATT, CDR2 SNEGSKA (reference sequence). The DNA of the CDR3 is TGCAGTGCTAGACAACAGGGATTAAGTCAGCCCCAGCATTTT. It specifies CSARQQGLSQPQHF.

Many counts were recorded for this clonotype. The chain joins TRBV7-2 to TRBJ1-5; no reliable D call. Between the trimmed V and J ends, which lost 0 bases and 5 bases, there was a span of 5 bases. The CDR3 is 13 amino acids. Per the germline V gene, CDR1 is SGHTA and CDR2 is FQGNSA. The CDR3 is CASSLAVDQPQHF. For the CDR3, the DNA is TGTGCCAGCAGCTTAGCCGTTGATCAGCCCCAGCATTTT.

The CDR3 region is CASSAGPLEYF. The DNA for the CDR3 is TGTGCCAGCAGTGCCGGGCCATTGGAGTACTTC. The rearrangement links TRBV6-5 to TRBJ2-4; D uncertain. V lost 5 bases and J 14 bases, leaving 13 bases between the germline ends. Germline V CDR1 and CDR2: MNHEY, SVGAGI. The CDR3 consists of 11 residues.

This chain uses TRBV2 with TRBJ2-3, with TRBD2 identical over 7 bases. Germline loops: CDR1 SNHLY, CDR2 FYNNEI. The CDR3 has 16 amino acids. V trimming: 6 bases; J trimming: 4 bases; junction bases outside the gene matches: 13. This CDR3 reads CASRRDYPGSADTQYF. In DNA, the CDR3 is TGTGCCAGCAGGCGGGACTATCCGGGCTCGGCAGATACGCAGTATTTT.

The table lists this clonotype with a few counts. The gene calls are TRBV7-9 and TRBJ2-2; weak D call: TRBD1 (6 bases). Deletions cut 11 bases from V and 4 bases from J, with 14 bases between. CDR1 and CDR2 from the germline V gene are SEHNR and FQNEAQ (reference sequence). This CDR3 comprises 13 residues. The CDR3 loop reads CAGTWGRTGELFF. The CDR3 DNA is TGTGCCGGCACTTGGGGGCGCACCGGGGAGCTGTTTTTT.

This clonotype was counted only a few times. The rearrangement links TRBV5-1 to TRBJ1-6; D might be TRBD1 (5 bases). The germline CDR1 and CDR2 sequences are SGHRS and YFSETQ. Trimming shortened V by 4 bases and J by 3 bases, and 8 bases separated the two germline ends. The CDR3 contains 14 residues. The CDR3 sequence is CASSPGRYNSPLHF. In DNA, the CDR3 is TGCGCCAGCAGCCCGGGACGCTATAATTCACCCCTCCACTTT.

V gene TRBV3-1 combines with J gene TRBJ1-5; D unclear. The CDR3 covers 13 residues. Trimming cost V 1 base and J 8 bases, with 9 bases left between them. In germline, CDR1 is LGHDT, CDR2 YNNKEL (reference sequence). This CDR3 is CASSQGVGKPQHF. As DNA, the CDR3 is TGTGCCAGCAGCCAAGGCGTGGGGAAGCCCCAGCATTTT.

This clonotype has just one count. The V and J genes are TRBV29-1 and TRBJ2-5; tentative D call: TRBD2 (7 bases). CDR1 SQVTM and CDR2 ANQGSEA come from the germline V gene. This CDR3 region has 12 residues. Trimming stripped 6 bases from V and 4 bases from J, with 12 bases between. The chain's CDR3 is CSVEGGAETQYF. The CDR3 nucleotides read TGCAGCGTCGAGGGGGGGGCAGAGACCCAGTACTTC.

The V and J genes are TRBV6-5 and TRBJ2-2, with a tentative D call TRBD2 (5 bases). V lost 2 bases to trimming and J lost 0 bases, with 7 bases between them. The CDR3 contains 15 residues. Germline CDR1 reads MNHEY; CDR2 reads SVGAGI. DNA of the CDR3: TGTGCCAGCAGTTACGGACTGCCGAACACCGGGGAGCTGTTTTTT. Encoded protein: CASSYGLPNTGELFF.

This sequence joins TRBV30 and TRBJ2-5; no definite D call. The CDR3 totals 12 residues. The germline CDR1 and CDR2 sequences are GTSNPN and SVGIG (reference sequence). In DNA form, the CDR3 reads TGTGCAGTCTGGGTCGGCCAAGAGACCCAGTACTTC. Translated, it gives CAVWVGQETQYF.

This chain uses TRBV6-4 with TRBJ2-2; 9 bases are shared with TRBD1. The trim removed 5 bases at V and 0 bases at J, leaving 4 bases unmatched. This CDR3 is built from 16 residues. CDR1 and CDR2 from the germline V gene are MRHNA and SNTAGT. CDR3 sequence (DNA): TGTGCCAGCAGTTCACAGGGGGCGCCGAACACCGGGGAGCTGTTTTTT. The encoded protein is CASSSQGAPNTGELFF.

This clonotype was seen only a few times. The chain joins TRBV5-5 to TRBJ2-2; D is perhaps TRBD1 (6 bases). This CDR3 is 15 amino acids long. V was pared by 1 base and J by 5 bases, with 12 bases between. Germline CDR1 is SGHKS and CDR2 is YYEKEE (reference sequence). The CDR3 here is CASSLRSGATGELFF. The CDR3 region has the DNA TGTGCCAGCAGCTTGCGTTCAGGGGCAACCGGGGAGCTGTTTTTT.

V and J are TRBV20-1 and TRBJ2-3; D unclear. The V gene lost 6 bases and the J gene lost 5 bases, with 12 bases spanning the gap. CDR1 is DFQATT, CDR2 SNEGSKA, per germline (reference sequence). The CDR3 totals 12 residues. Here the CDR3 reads CSAKRPGDTQYF. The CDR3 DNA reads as TGCAGTGCCAAGCGCCCCGGAGATACGCAGTATTTT.

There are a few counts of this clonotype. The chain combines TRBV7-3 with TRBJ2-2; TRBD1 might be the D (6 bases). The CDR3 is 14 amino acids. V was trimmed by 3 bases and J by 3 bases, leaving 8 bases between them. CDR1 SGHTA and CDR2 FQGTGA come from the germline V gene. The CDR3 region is CASSFRTDTGELFF. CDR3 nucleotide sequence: TGTGCCAGCAGCTTCCGGACAGACACCGGGGAGCTGTTTTTT.